What follows is one T cell receptor (beta chain) and its context. Its target is not known. This sample is drawn from a study of radiation and T cells in renal cell carcinoma. In the study overall: Nephrectomy followed 15 Gy stereotactic body radiation by 4 weeks. Study outcomes and limitations: Top tumor clonotypes rose in blood 2 weeks post-radiation, then contracted. Pretreatment tumor biopsies were lacking, so baseline clonotypes are unknown.

Time point: blood 2 weeks post-SBRT. The treatment: 15 Gy SBRT to primary tumor, nephrectomy 4 weeks later. Clear cell pathology was present in this patient's renal cell carcinoma. The V gene's germline CDR1 is LGHNA and CDR2 YNFKEQ. The V end lost 1 base, the J end lost 0 bases, and 14 bases lay between the germline ends. This CDR3 contains 17 residues. Using immunoSEQ multiplex PCR, the repertoire was profiled, and TCRdb retains in-frame clones only, with some absent. This sample has roughly 150,000 clones; approximately 90% occur once, and the top ten carry 10% to 15%. The input for sequencing was blood, taken from a patient whose treatment included radiotherapy and nephrectomy. The source is a woman in her fifties or sixties with renal cell carcinoma. This sequence joins TRBV4-2 and TRBJ2-3; D is undetermined. CDR3 region: CASSQVLGVTSTDTQYF. DNA of the CDR3: TGTGCCAGCAGCCAAGTCCTCGGAGTTACTAGCACAGATACGCAGTATTTT.